A single sample gave rise to the 22 T cell receptor beta chains below, sequenced in a study of T cells after yellow fever vaccination. Each CDR3 protein is one row after TCRdb ran MiXCR on the 5' RACE reads. The repertoire holds some 110,000 distinct CDR3 sequences, 8.4% seen once, with roughly 27% in the top ten. The starting material was CD8+ T cells sorted from PBMCs, obtained 45 days after the yellow fever booster vaccination. The receptors stem from a man aged 25-45 years who received the YFV17D yellow fever vaccine.

This clonotype was counted many times. The V gene is TRBV5-1, the J gene TRBJ1-2; 7 nucleotides align to TRBD1. The length of the CDR3 is 15 residues. In germline, CDR1 is SGHRS, CDR2 YFSETQ. Trimming took 4 bases from V and 5 from J; bases not matched to a gene: 11. Here the CDR3 reads CASSQLTGTEYGYTF. The CDR3, as DNA: TGCGCCAGCAGCCAACTGACCGGGACAGAATATGGCTACACCTTC.

At least ten counts were recorded for this clonotype. This chain connects TRBV27 to TRBJ2-7, with 8 bases fitting TRBD2. This CDR3 contains 13 residues. With 10 bases clipped from V and 2 bases from J, the junction kept 7 bases outside the gene matches. CDR1 is MNHEY and CDR2 is SMNVEV in the germline V gene (reference sequence). CDR3 DNA: TGTGCCACCCAAGGGACTAGTCCCTACGAGCAGTACTTC. This gives the protein CATQGTSPYEQYF.

The sample holds many counts of this clonotype. V usage is TRBV7-8 and J usage is TRBJ1-1; no clear D. Trimming pared 4 bases from V and 1 base from J, leaving 7 bases between. This CDR3 comprises 13 residues. Germline V lookup: CDR1 SGHVS, CDR2 FQNEAQ. This CDR3 is CASSYGRNTEAFF. CDR3 DNA sequence: TGTGCCAGCAGCTACGGCCGGAACACTGAAGCTTTCTTT.

The chain is built from TRBV7-8 and TRBJ2-4; 8 nucleotides line up with TRBD2. The CDR3 totals 13 residues. Germline assignment: CDR1 SGHVS and CDR2 FQNEAQ. V dropped 5 bases and J dropped 9; count of bases not matched to a gene: 6. CDR3 loop: CASSPGGGSIQYF. CDR3 sequence (DNA): TGTGCCAGCAGCCCTGGCGGGGGGAGCATTCAGTACTTC.

The chain couples TRBV10-3 to TRBJ2-2; 9 bases map to TRBD2. The CDR3 runs 17 residues. Germline V lookup: CDR1 ENHRY, CDR2 SYGVKD. Germline trimming cut 4 bases from V and 3 bases from J; bases unmatched to any gene: 9. The CDR3 DNA reads as TGTGCCATCAGTGGCGGTAGCGGGAGCGACGACACCGGGGAGCTGTTTTTT. The encoded protein is CAISGGSGSDDTGELFF.

The V and J genes are TRBV2 and TRBJ2-1; TRBD2 aligns across 13 bases. V lost 6 bases to trimming and J lost 5 bases; unmatched junction nucleotides: 7. Germline loops: CDR1 SNHLY, CDR2 FYNNEI. The CDR3 is 16 residues long. The CDR3 DNA is TGTGCCAGCAGCGCCCTCGGACTAGCGGGGGACAATGAGCAGTTCTTC. It encodes CASSALGLAGDNEQFF.

This clonotype was seen at least ten times. The rearrangement joins TRBV5-1 to TRBJ1-1; the D gene is possibly TRBD1 (6 bases). CDR1 is SGHRS and CDR2 is YFSETQ in the germline V gene. Trimming pared 1 base from V and 2 bases from J, leaving 18 bases between. This CDR3 comprises 17 residues. The CDR3 region has the DNA TGCGCCAGCAGCTTGAATGCGGGGGCTATAGGAAACACTGAAGCTTTCTTT. This codes for CASSLNAGAIGNTEAFF. The whole variable domain, remainder taken from reference TRBV5-1 and TRBJ1-1, is KAGVTQTPRYLIKTRGQQVTLSCSPISGHRSVSWYQQTPGQGLQFLFEYFSETQRNKGNFPGRFSGRQFSNSRSEMNVSTLELGDSALYLCASSLNAGAIGNTEAFFGQGTRLTVV.

The chain has TRBV7-6 and TRBJ1-6; D call uncertain. The CDR3 totals 14 residues. CDR1 is SGHVS, CDR2 FNYEAQ, per germline. V lost 1 base and J lost 6, with 7 bases in between. Written as DNA, the CDR3 is TGTGCCAGCAGCTTAGAAGAAGTTAATTCACCCCTCCACTTT. Translation: CASSLEEVNSPLHF.

This chain links TRBV6-2 or TRBV6-3 with TRBJ2-1; D not resolved. The CDR3 has 15 amino acids. Germline CDR1 MNHEY, CDR2 SVGEGT. Trimming removed 5 bases at V and 4 bases at J, with 15 bases between. CDR3 in DNA: TGTGCCAGCAGTCTTGACTCCGCGGCGTACAATGAGCAGTTCTTC. Protein: CASSLDSAAYNEQFF.

This clonotype was seen a handful of times. This sequence joins TRBV25-1 and TRBJ1-1; D possibly corresponds to TRBD1 (5 bases). V lost 3 bases and J lost 8, with 13 bases in between. This CDR3 has 13 residues. Germline CDR1 and CDR2: MGHDK and SYGVNS. Here the CDR3 reads CASSEFWGVEAFF. DNA for the CDR3: TGTGCCAGCAGTGAGTTTTGGGGGGTCGAAGCTTTCTTT.

This chain uses TRBV5-4 with TRBJ2-5, with a weak D call TRBD2 (5 bases). CDR1 is SGHNT and CDR2 is YYREEE in the germline V gene (reference sequence). The CDR3 length is 14 residues. Trimming pared 3 bases from V and 2 bases from J, leaving 11 bases between. Written as DNA, the CDR3 is TGTGCCAGCAGCTCGGAGGCAGAGCAAGAGACCCAGTACTTC. It is translated as CASSSEAEQETQYF.

CDR3 loop: CASSDHADYQETQYF. In DNA form, the CDR3 reads TGTGCCAGCAGTGACCACGCGGACTACCAAGAGACCCAGTACTTC. The V call is TRBV25-1, the J call TRBJ2-5, with D possibly matching TRBD2 (5 bases). V was pared by 3 bases and J by 0 bases, with 11 bases between. The CDR3 is 15 amino acids. CDR1 is MGHDK and CDR2 is SYGVNS in the germline V gene. The variable domain in full, completed from reference TRBV25-1 and TRBJ2-5, reads EADIYQTPRYLVIGTGKKITLECSQTMGHDKMYWYQQDPGMELHLIHYSYGVNSTEKGDLSSESTVSRIRTEHFPLTLESARPSHTSQYLCASSDHADYQETQYFGPGTRLLVL.

The chain has TRBV6-5 and TRBJ2-7; 8 bases are a match to TRBD1. V dropped 1 base and J dropped 7; count of bases not matched to a gene: 6. The CDR3 contains 14 residues. Germline assignment: CDR1 MNHEY and CDR2 SVGAGI. The CDR3 loop is CASSYLDRAGEQYF. In DNA form, the CDR3 reads TGTGCCAGCAGTTACTTGGACAGGGCGGGGGAGCAGTACTTC.

The chain has TRBV15 and TRBJ2-5, with D perhaps assigned TRBD1 or TRBD2 (7 bases each). Trimming took off 7 bases at V and 2 bases at J, with 17 bases between the two ends. Germline loops: CDR1 LNHNV, CDR2 YYDKDF (reference sequence). This CDR3 has 15 amino acids. The CDR3 spells CATNPGGGLQETQYF. The CDR3 DNA reads as TGTGCCACCAACCCAGGGGGGGGGCTTCAAGAGACCCAGTACTTC.

This clonotype has ten or more counts. The chain carries TRBV6-5 and TRBJ2-1; unclear D gene. The CDR3 length is 12 residues. Germline V CDR1 and CDR2: MNHEY, SVGAGI. V lost 6 bases, J lost 7 bases, and 10 bases lay in between. CDR3 sequence: CASSRTQNEQFF. Written as DNA, the CDR3 is TGTGCCAGCAGCCGAACTCAGAATGAGCAGTTCTTC.

This clonotype was recorded a few times. V gene TRBV12-3 or TRBV12-4 combines with J gene TRBJ2-5; no clear D gene. The CDR3 length is 16 residues. Trimming stripped 6 bases from V and 1 base from J, with 18 bases between. The CDR3 protein is CASSTARAASQETQYF. The CDR3 coding sequence is TGTGCCAGCAGCACCGCGCGCGCAGCGTCCCAAGAGACCCAGTACTTC.

This clonotype was counted ten times or more. The chain carries TRBV9 and TRBJ2-7; either TRBD1 or TRBD2 may fit D (5 bases each). Germline lookup yields CDR1 SGDLS and CDR2 YYNGEE. This CDR3 has 14 amino acids. Trimming stripped 2 bases from V and 1 base from J, with 10 bases between. The CDR3 nucleotides are TGTGCCAGCAGCGTCCGGGACGGATCCTACGAGCAGTACTTC. Translating gives CASSVRDGSYEQYF. Full variable domain (outside the CDR3, taken from reference TRBV9 and TRBJ2-7): DSGVTQTPKHLITATGQRVTLRCSPRSGDLSVYWYQQSLDQGLQFLIQYYNGEERAKGNILERFSAQQFPDLHSELNLSSLELGDSALYFCASSVRDGSYEQYFGPGTRLTVT.

This clonotype was detected ten times or more. The V gene is TRBV7-8, the J gene TRBJ2-2, with TRBD2 identical over 12 bases. Germline CDR1 SGHVS, CDR2 FQNEAQ. This CDR3 spans 17 amino acids. V lost 0 bases to trimming and J lost 6 bases; unmatched junction nucleotides: 5. The CDR3 spells CASSLALTSGGPGELFF. In nucleotides, the CDR3 is TGTGCCAGCAGCTTAGCGCTGACTAGCGGGGGTCCCGGGGAGCTGTTTTTT.

This clonotype has more than one count but fewer than ten. The rearrangement joins TRBV7-9 to TRBJ1-2; D is uncertain. The germline V and J ends were trimmed by 1 base and 6 bases, with 3 bases remaining between them. Per germline, CDR1 SEHNR and CDR2 FQNEAQ (reference sequence). This CDR3 is 11 amino acids long. CDR3 bases: TGTGCCAGCAGCTTAGGTGATGGCTACACCTTC. It encodes CASSLGDGYTF.

This clonotype was recorded at least ten times. The genes are TRBV6-4 and TRBJ2-1; D gene unclear. The CDR3 spans 13 residues. Trimming removed 8 bases from V and 3 bases from J, with 11 bases in between. From germline, CDR1 is MRHNA and CDR2 SNTAGT. The CDR3 DNA reads TGTGCCAGCTCTTCGACGAGCTACAATGAGCAGTTCTTC. Its translation is CASSSTSYNEQFF.

The chain uses TRBV7-3 and TRBJ1-1, with a possible D match to TRBD1 (6 bases). The V gene's germline CDR1 is SGHTA and CDR2 FQGTGA. V lost 4 bases and J lost 4, with 10 bases in between. The CDR3 loop spans 13 amino acids. The chain's CDR3 is CASSWRGGTEAFF. The CDR3 nucleotides are TGTGCCAGCAGCTGGAGGGGGGGCACTGAAGCTTTCTTT.

In this sample, this clonotype turned up a few times. V usage is TRBV7-2 and J usage is TRBJ2-5; 11 nucleotides align to TRBD2. This CDR3 spans 18 amino acids. The trim removed 6 bases at V and 1 base at J, leaving 13 bases unmatched. From germline, CDR1 is SGHTA and CDR2 FQGNSA. The CDR3 protein is CASREDLTSGSPQETQYF. The DNA for the CDR3 is TGTGCCAGCAGAGAGGACCTAACTAGCGGGAGTCCCCAAGAGACCCAGTACTTC.